This T cell receptor (beta chain) was captured in a study of glioma-infiltrating T cells. Amplification of TCR alpha and beta CDR3 regions from RNA used iRepertoire nested multiplex PCR. TCRdb re-called the multiplex PCR reads through MiXCR, storing one row per CDR3 protein. The sample has about 130,000 distinct CDR3 sequences, about 22% seen once; the top ten hold about a quarter. This clonotype has ten or more counts. The germline CDR1 and CDR2 sequences are MNHNS and SASEGT. With 6 bases removed from V and 4 bases from J, the gap between germline ends came to 15 bases. The CDR3 covers 14 residues. This TCR was sampled from a human donor with low-grade glioma or glioblastoma, undergoing nonglioma brain surgery, or in good health (not recorded which). The chain uses TRBV6-1 and TRBJ1-1; D possibly corresponds to TRBD1 (6 bases). Sequenced input: glioma tissue, nonneoplastic brain tissue, or PBMCs (not recorded which). The CDR3 DNA follows: TGTGCCAGCAGCCTGGGGACATTGGGCACTGAAGCTTTCTTT. Its translation is CASSLGTLGTEAFF.